In this sample, the clone carrying this T cell receptor (beta chain) turned up many times. The data stem from a study of T cells in Graves' hyperthyroidism and ophthalmopathy. In the study overall: Peripheral blood sampling occurred at initial diagnosis, before any treatment.

The CDR3 sequence is 15 residues long. The V gene's germline CDR1 is MNHEY and CDR2 SVGEGT. The V end was cut by 7 bases, the J end by 0 bases, with 16 bases between. Ophthalmopathy cases met thresholds of Clinical Activity Score at least 3, NOSPECS grade at least 4 and duration under 3 months. Based on clinical symptoms, serum thyroxine and TRAb, thyroid ultrasound and orbital computed tomography, diagnoses were reached. The TCR beta CDR3 regions underwent amplification using RNA transcripts as the source. A set of HTBI primers served as the primers for a first-round RT-PCR of the TCR CDR3. Via MiXCR, TCRdb re-called the multiplex PCR reads, giving one row per CDR3 protein. The sample lists 250,000 to 400,000 distinct CDR3 sequences, roughly an eighth seen once, with approximately 35% in the top ten.

The source of this sequence is a woman aged 40 to 50 with Graves' ophthalmopathy. The specimen was blood. The rearrangement joins TRBV6-2 or TRBV6-3 to TRBJ2-7; the D is unclear. CDR3 amino acids: CASTRHSKSSYEQYF. The CDR3 bases are TGTGCCAGCACAAGACACAGTAAGAGCTCCTACGAGCAGTACTTC.